The clone carrying this T cell receptor beta chain has at least ten counts. Antigen unknown. About 500 ng RNA was reverse transcribed with alpha and beta constant-region primers. Separate chain-specific third strand synthesis with multiplexing indices produced the alpha and beta libraries. From the 5' RACE reads, TCRdb called clonotypes with MiXCR, one entry per CDR3 protein. The table shows roughly 7,000 distinct CDR3 sequences, with roughly 7.4% occurring only once. The source of the sample is a study of HIV-infected patients and healthy controls. Study-wide points: HIV-associated CDR3 frequencies dropped significantly during therapy; CMV-associated ones, mostly rising, changed nonsignificantly. HIV+ repertoires were severely depleted of MAIT alpha-chain CDR3s, unlike healthy controls. Untreated HIV+ repertoires had roughly threefold fewer distinct CDR3s and lower Shannon diversity than healthy controls.

Roughly three months, about 14 weeks, into antiretroviral therapy, follow-up blood was collected. The repertoire came from unfractionated whole blood and reflected all unsorted peripheral T cells. The RNA source was a 2.5 ml peripheral blood draw. The sample was blood, taken during antiretroviral therapy. This TCR derives from an adult with HIV infection.

CDR3 nucleotides: TGTGCCAGCAGCCCCCTAGCGGCAAGGGATACGCAGTATTTT. It encodes CASSPLAARDTQYF. The chain recombines TRBV7-2 with TRBJ2-3, with 7 bases matching TRBD2. Germline CDR1 SGHTA, CDR2 FQGNSA. J gave up 6 bases and V 5 bases, and 8 bases lay outside the gene matches. The CDR3 has 14 amino acids.